A selection of T cell receptor beta chains follows, all from one sample in a study of T-cell memory formation after mild COVID-19. TCRdb re-analysed the 5' RACE reads in MiXCR, keeping a single row per CDR3 protein. The sample lists hundreds of thousands of distinct CDR3 sequences, 15% to 20% seen once, with 9.5% to 15% in the top ten. What was sequenced was PBMCs or a T cell subset sorted from them (not recorded which). These TCRs come from an adult woman who had mild COVID-19 (a few samples of this study predate the infection). Cell type and time point are not known. Both conserved end residues are part of each CDR3. A D gene is named only where the DNA matches it firmly. Clone size is stated in some rows and not others, as once, few, many or a class when expanded.

j_call v_call clone_size d_call cdr3_nt cdr3_aa
TRBJ1-1 TRBV5-5 - - TGTGCCAGCAGCTTGGTCCTAGATCGGGAGGGAGCTTTCTTT CASSLVLDREGAFF
TRBJ2-7 TRBV4-1 few - TGCGCCAGCAGCCCTCTGGGCGGCCGGACCTACGAGCAGTACTTC CASSPLGGRTYEQYF
TRBJ2-5 TRBV30 once - TGTGCCTGGAGCCCATTGGGAGAGACCCAGTACTTC CAWSPLGETQYF
TRBJ1-2 TRBV5-5 - - TGTGCCAGCAGCTTGGTCGGGACCGCGGAGGGAGGCTACACCTTC CASSLVGTAEGGYTF
TRBJ2-5 TRBV20-1 - TRBD2 TGCAGTGCTACCCCGAAGCGGGGGGCAGGAGAGACCCAGTACTTC CSATPKRGAGETQYF
TRBJ2-1 TRBV2 - TRBD2 TGTGCCAGCAGTGGGGGACTAGCGGTCCCCAGCTCCTACAATGAGCAGTTCTTC CASSGGLAVPSSYNEQFF
TRBJ1-1 TRBV29-1 - - TGCAGCGTTGAAGAGGACTTCAACCTTATGAACACTGAAGCTTTCTTT CSVEEDFNLMNTEAFF
TRBJ1-1 TRBV20-1 - - TGCAGTGCTACCTTAAGGGGGGCAAACACTGAAGCTTTCTTT CSATLRGANTEAFF
TRBJ2-7 TRBV7-9 many TRBD1 TGTGCCAGCTTAATCGGACAGGGATCCGAGCAGTACTTC CASLIGQGSEQYF
TRBJ2-5 TRBV18 few TRBD2 TGTGCCAGCTCACTGACTTTGACTAGCGGGGCACAAGAGACCCAGTACTTC CASSLTLTSGAQETQYF
TRBJ2-3 TRBV7-8 many - TGTGCCAGCAGCTTAGATGGGGGCGGGGGTGCAGATACGCAGTATTTT CASSLDGGGGADTQYF
TRBJ2-3 TRBV11-3 - - TGTGCCAGCAGCTCCGAGGGGACAGATACGCAGTATTTT CASSSEGTDTQYF
TRBJ2-1 TRBV3-1 - TRBD2 TGTGCCAGCAGCCAAGACGCCGGAGCGGGGCCGGACAATCAGCAGTTCTTC CASSQDAGAGPDNQQFF
TRBJ2-5 TRBV10-3 - - TGTGCCATCAGTGTGGAGGGTTGGAAAGAGACCCAGTACTTC CAISVEGWKETQYF
TRBJ2-1 TRBV7-9 few - TGTGCCAGCAGCTTAGCGGGGGGAGCGAATGAGCAGTTCTTC CASSLAGGANEQFF
TRBJ2-5 TRBV4-2 few - TGTGCCAGCAGCCCCCGAGGACTGGAAACACAAGAGACCCAGTACTTC CASSPRGLETQETQYF
TRBJ2-7 TRBV7-9 few TRBD2 TGTGCCAGCAGCCCTCGACTAGCGACGGGGTCCTACGAGCAGTACTTC CASSPRLATGSYEQYF
TRBJ2-3 TRBV24-1 few TRBD2 TGTGCCACCAGTGATTTCAGCGGGGGACCCACAGATACGCAGTATTTT CATSDFSGGPTDTQYF
TRBJ1-2 TRBV5-1 - TRBD1 TGCGCCAGCAGTCTGGGAGGACAGGGTCCATCCTCCTACACCTTC CASSLGGQGPSSYTF
TRBJ2-7 TRBV24-1 - - TGTGCCACCAGTGGAGCTTTCTACGAGCAGTACTTC CATSGAFYEQYF
TRBJ1-3 TRBV6-5 many - TGTGCCAGCAGTTACGGGGGTATCTCTGGAAACACCATATATTTT CASSYGGISGNTIYF
TRBJ2-7 TRBV12-3/TRBV12-4 few TRBD1 TGTGCCAGCAGTCCGGGACAGCTACTACATCGGTACTTC CASSPGQLLHRYF
TRBJ1-1 TRBV5-1 - - TGCGCCAGCAGCTTGTCGGCTGGGACACCCACTGAAGCTTTCTTT CASSLSAGTPTEAFF
TRBJ1-2 TRBV12-3/TRBV12-4 - - TGTGCCAGCAGATCCCTAGGTTCCTATGGCTACACCTTC CASRSLGSYGYTF
TRBJ2-7 TRBV6-6 - - TGTGCCAGCAGTACGACAGGGAGGGCCCACGAGCAGTACTTC CASSTTGRAHEQYF
TRBJ1-2 TRBV3-1 few - TGTGCCAGCAGCCAAGATGTTCGGCTAAACTATGGCTACACCTTC CASSQDVRLNYGYTF
TRBJ2-7 TRBV6-1 - - TGTGCCAGCAGTGAAGCAGGCTTCTACGAGCAGTACTTC CASSEAGFYEQYF
TRBJ2-2 TRBV19 many - TGTGCCAGTACCTCCGCTGGAAGGGTTTCCGGGGAGCTGTTTTTT CASTSAGRVSGELFF
TRBJ2-5 TRBV20-1 few - TGCAGTGCTGCAGGAGCGGCAAAAGAGACCCAGTACTTC CSAAGAAKETQYF
TRBJ1-4 TRBV24-1 few - TGTGCCACCAGTGATTCCCGCGGCAGGCGGACGGCAACTAATGAAAAACTGTTTTTT CATSDSRGRRTATNEKLFF
TRBJ2-3 TRBV7-6 few - TGTGCCAGCAGCTTAGCCGGGGGGCTTGGATACACAGATACGCAGTATTTT CASSLAGGLGYTDTQYF
TRBJ2-1 TRBV7-9 few - TGTGCCAGCACTCTCAGGGGGGACGGGCAGTTCTTC CASTLRGDGQFF
TRBJ1-2 TRBV12-3/TRBV12-4 - - TGTGCCAGCAGTTTAACTGGCCAGCGTAGCTATGGCTACACCTTC CASSLTGQRSYGYTF
TRBJ1-2 TRBV7-2 many - TGTGCCAGCAGCTCTAAACAGGGTTTTGGGGATGGCTACACCTTC CASSSKQGFGDGYTF
TRBJ1-1 TRBV12-3/TRBV12-4 - - TGTGCCAGCAGTTTCGGACAGATGAACACTGAAGCTTTCTTT CASSFGQMNTEAFF
TRBJ2-2 TRBV7-2 - - TGTGCCAGCAGTCACCCCCCGGGGGTCACCGGGGAGCTGTTTTTT CASSHPPGVTGELFF
TRBJ2-1 TRBV7-9 - - TGTGCCAGCAGCACATTTAGCGAGGGCCCTTACAATGAGCAGTTCTTC CASSTFSEGPYNEQFF
TRBJ2-2 TRBV7-7 - - TGTGCTAGCAGCTCCTGGGGGGACACCGGGGAGCTGTTTTTT CASSSWGDTGELFF
TRBJ1-1 TRBV18 few - TGTGCCAGCTCACCTTCTTCGCGCGAGAACACTGAAGCTTTCTTT CASSPSSRENTEAFF
TRBJ2-5 TRBV6-5 - - TGTGCCAGCAGTCGCCGAGACGGGGAAGAGACCCAGTACTTC CASSRRDGEETQYF
TRBJ1-4 TRBV7-8 - TRBD1 TGTGCCAGCAGCATTCACAGGGGGCGGGGTAATGAAAAACTGTTTTTT CASSIHRGRGNEKLFF